Listed below are T cell receptor beta chains from one sample, sequenced in a study of CD4 T cells in relation to SARS-CoV-2 and coronaviruses. Antigen specificity for these receptors is unknown. Libraries were prepared by immunoSEQ multiplex PCR; TCRdb keeps only in-frame clonotypes and omits some of them. The sample includes tens of thousands of clones, 84% of them seen just once. The sequenced sample consisted of naive CD4+ T cells from PBMCs, cultured in vitro. Source of these receptors: an adult with COVID-19. Each CDR3 is given with its conserved first and last residue. The D gene is left open where the match is weak. Not every row has a clone size; where given, it reads once, few, many or a size class.

cdr3_aa: CASSYSKSTDTQYF
cdr3_nt: TGTGCCAGCAGTTACTCGAAGTCTACAGATACGCAGTATTTT
j_call: TRBJ2-3
v_call: TRBV6-5
d_call: .
clone_size: .

cdr3_aa: CASSRDANPGRQYF
cdr3_nt: TGTGCCAGCAGTCGGGACGCCAACCCGGGACGGCAGTACTTC
j_call: TRBJ2-7
v_call: TRBV6-5
d_call: .
clone_size: .

cdr3_aa: CASSWEAGGYEQYF
cdr3_nt: TGCGCCAGCAGCTGGGAAGCGGGGGGCTACGAGCAGTACTTC
j_call: TRBJ2-7
v_call: TRBV5-1
d_call: TRBD2
clone_size: .

cdr3_aa: CASRAGGVQWYEQYF
cdr3_nt: TGTGCCAGCAGGGCCGGGGGAGTGCAGTGGTACGAGCAGTACTTC
j_call: TRBJ2-7
v_call: TRBV21-1
d_call: .
clone_size: .

cdr3_aa: CASSAGQVTYEQYF
cdr3_nt: TGCGCCAGCAGCGCAGGACAGGTGACCTACGAGCAGTACTTC
j_call: TRBJ2-7
v_call: TRBV5-1
d_call: TRBD1
clone_size: once

cdr3_aa: CASRRQSDNSPLHF
cdr3_nt: TGTGCCAGCAGGCGGCAGAGCGATAATTCACCCCTCCACTTT
j_call: TRBJ1-6
v_call: TRBV27
d_call: .
clone_size: .

cdr3_aa: CASDRGHPDTQYF
cdr3_nt: TGCGCCAGCGACAGGGGACACCCAGATACGCAGTATTTT
j_call: TRBJ2-3
v_call: TRBV4-3
d_call: TRBD1
clone_size: .

cdr3_aa: CSVARGASERYNEQFF
cdr3_nt: TGCAGCGTTGCTCGAGGGGCTAGCGAGCGGTACAATGAGCAGTTCTTC
j_call: TRBJ2-1
v_call: TRBV29-1
d_call: .
clone_size: .

cdr3_aa: CASSLGRGGTGKNIQYF
cdr3_nt: TGTGCCAGCAGCTTAGGGCGAGGCGGGACAGGCAAAAACATTCAGTACTTC
j_call: TRBJ2-4
v_call: TRBV11-3
d_call: TRBD1
clone_size: .

cdr3_aa: CATSDGADSGNTIYF
cdr3_nt: TGTGCCACCAGCGACGGAGCGGACTCTGGAAACACCATATATTTT
j_call: TRBJ1-3
v_call: TRBV15
d_call: .
clone_size: few

cdr3_aa: CASSDRTGSTGELFF
cdr3_nt: TGTGCCAGCAGTGACCGGACAGGGTCCACCGGGGAGCTGTTTTTT
j_call: TRBJ2-2
v_call: TRBV6-1
d_call: TRBD1
clone_size: .

cdr3_aa: CASSRGTGRTYEQYF
cdr3_nt: TGTGCCAGCAGTAGAGGGACAGGGAGGACCTACGAGCAGTACTTC
j_call: TRBJ2-7
v_call: TRBV27
d_call: TRBD1
clone_size: .

cdr3_aa: CASSLYVRVAQYEQYF
cdr3_nt: TGTGCCAGCAGTTTATATGTCAGGGTCGCTCAGTACGAGCAGTACTTC
j_call: TRBJ2-7
v_call: TRBV28
d_call: .
clone_size: .

cdr3_aa: CASSLVGSGAYEQYF
cdr3_nt: TGCGCCAGCAGCTTGGTTGGTAGCGGCGCCTACGAGCAGTACTTC
j_call: TRBJ2-7
v_call: TRBV5-1
d_call: .
clone_size: .

cdr3_aa: CASSLQADSYEQYF
cdr3_nt: TGTGCCAGCAGCTTACAGGCGGATTCCTACGAGCAGTACTTC
j_call: TRBJ2-7
v_call: TRBV11-2
d_call: .
clone_size: .

cdr3_aa: CATVSGTGGVRENSPLHF
cdr3_nt: TGTGCCACCGTATCCGGGACAGGGGGCGTCAGAGAAAATTCACCCCTCCACTTT
j_call: TRBJ1-6
v_call: TRBV28
d_call: TRBD1
clone_size: .

cdr3_aa: CASSVGSINEQFF
cdr3_nt: TGTGCCAGCAGCGTAGGGTCGATAAACGAGCAGTTCTTC
j_call: TRBJ2-1
v_call: TRBV9
d_call: .
clone_size: .

cdr3_aa: CASSPLRPLAQRAPDTQYF
cdr3_nt: TGTGCCAGCTCACCCTTACGCCCCCTAGCCCAGAGAGCCCCAGATACGCAGTATTTT
j_call: TRBJ2-3
v_call: TRBV18
d_call: .
clone_size: .

cdr3_aa: CASSVVFGTGELFF
cdr3_nt: TGTGCCAGCAGCGTAGTGTTCGGCACCGGGGAGCTGTTTTTT
j_call: TRBJ2-2
v_call: TRBV9
d_call: .
clone_size: .

cdr3_aa: CASSQVAGGTDTQYF
cdr3_nt: TGCGCCAGCAGCCAAGTAGCGGGAGGGACAGATACGCAGTATTTT
j_call: TRBJ2-3
v_call: TRBV4-1
d_call: TRBD2
clone_size: .

cdr3_aa: CASSLGRGRGQYYNEQFF
cdr3_nt: TGTGCCAGCAGCTTGGGTCGTGGAAGGGGCCAATACTACAATGAGCAGTTCTTC
j_call: TRBJ2-1
v_call: TRBV11-2
d_call: .
clone_size: once

cdr3_aa: CASSIAAPGGRISYEQYF
cdr3_nt: TGTGCCAGTAGTATAGCAGCGCCCGGGGGCCGGATCTCCTACGAGCAGTACTTC
j_call: TRBJ2-7
v_call: TRBV19
d_call: .
clone_size: .

cdr3_aa: CASSSGLASLNEQFF
cdr3_nt: TGTGCCAGCAGCTCAGGGCTAGCGTCCCTCAATGAGCAGTTCTTC
j_call: TRBJ2-1
v_call: TRBV7-3
d_call: .
clone_size: few

cdr3_aa: CASSTRPAGANVLTF
cdr3_nt: TGTGCCAGCAGCACCCGGCCGGCTGGGGCCAACGTCCTGACTTTC
j_call: TRBJ2-6
v_call: TRBV9
d_call: .
clone_size: .

cdr3_aa: CASSLSTGRMDGYTF
cdr3_nt: TGTGCCAGCAGCTTATCGACAGGGCGAATGGATGGCTACACCTTC
j_call: TRBJ1-2
v_call: TRBV7-9
d_call: TRBD1
clone_size: .

cdr3_aa: CASSYGFWGSQANEQYF
cdr3_nt: TGTGCCAGCAGTTACGGGTTTTGGGGGAGCCAGGCAAACGAGCAGTACTTC
j_call: TRBJ2-7
v_call: TRBV6-2/TRBV6-3
d_call: .
clone_size: once

cdr3_aa: CASSFSGRAITDTQYF
cdr3_nt: TGTGCCAGCAGTTTTAGTGGGAGGGCTATCACAGATACGCAGTATTTT
j_call: TRBJ2-3
v_call: TRBV28
d_call: TRBD2
clone_size: .

cdr3_aa: CATSLAKNIQYF
cdr3_nt: TGTGCCACCAGCCTTGCCAAAAACATTCAGTACTTC
j_call: TRBJ2-4
v_call: TRBV15
d_call: .
clone_size: .

cdr3_aa: CASSKTSGPGHIQYF
cdr3_nt: TGTGCCAGCAGCAAAACTAGCGGGCCGGGGCACATTCAGTACTTC
j_call: TRBJ2-4
v_call: TRBV7-2
d_call: TRBD2
clone_size: .

cdr3_aa: CASSLGGENIQYF
cdr3_nt: TGCGCCAGCAGCTTGGGGGGCGAGAACATTCAGTACTTC
j_call: TRBJ2-4
v_call: TRBV5-1
d_call: .
clone_size: .

cdr3_aa: CASSPTGANYGYTF
cdr3_nt: TGTGCCAGCAGTCCGACAGGGGCTAACTATGGCTACACCTTC
j_call: TRBJ1-2
v_call: TRBV27
d_call: TRBD1
clone_size: .

cdr3_aa: CASSPGQGTNTGELFF
cdr3_nt: TGTGCCAGCAGCCCAGGACAGGGCACGAACACCGGGGAGCTGTTTTTT
j_call: TRBJ2-2
v_call: TRBV11-3
d_call: TRBD1
clone_size: .

cdr3_aa: CASSVTGSGSHNEQFF
cdr3_nt: TGTGCCAGCAGCGTTACTGGCTCGGGCTCGCACAATGAGCAGTTCTTC
j_call: TRBJ2-1
v_call: TRBV5-4
d_call: .
clone_size: .

cdr3_aa: CASSLQGIADTQYF
cdr3_nt: TGTGCCAGTAGTTTACAGGGGATCGCAGATACGCAGTATTTT
j_call: TRBJ2-3
v_call: TRBV19
d_call: TRBD1
clone_size: .

cdr3_aa: CASSGEGRLQYF
cdr3_nt: TGTGCCAGCAGTGGTGAGGGGCGTCTGCAGTACTTC
j_call: TRBJ2-7
v_call: TRBV2
d_call: .
clone_size: .

cdr3_aa: CASRDSGATYNEQFF
cdr3_nt: TGTGCCAGCAGAGATAGCGGTGCGACCTACAATGAGCAGTTCTTC
j_call: TRBJ2-1
v_call: TRBV6-6
d_call: .
clone_size: .

cdr3_aa: CASSEDGMKVFF
cdr3_nt: TGTGCCAGCAGTGAGGACGGTATGAAGGTATTCTTT
j_call: TRBJ1-1
v_call: TRBV6-1
d_call: .
clone_size: .

cdr3_aa: CASSKETDGCNQPQHF
cdr3_nt: TGTGCCAGCAGCAAAGAAACGGACGGTTGCAATCAGCCCCAGCATTTT
j_call: TRBJ1-5
v_call: TRBV21-1
d_call: .
clone_size: .

cdr3_aa: CASSVGPENTGELFF
cdr3_nt: TGTGCCAGCAGCGTAGGCCCAGAGAACACCGGGGAGCTGTTTTTT
j_call: TRBJ2-2
v_call: TRBV9
d_call: .
clone_size: .

cdr3_aa: CASSLGQTNEKLFF
cdr3_nt: TGTGCCAGCAGCCTGGGACAGACAAATGAAAAACTGTTTTTT
j_call: TRBJ1-4
v_call: TRBV7-2
d_call: TRBD1
clone_size: .

cdr3_aa: CASSPSDSGELFF
cdr3_nt: TGTGCCAGCAGCCCGAGTGATTCCGGGGAGCTGTTTTTT
j_call: TRBJ2-2
v_call: TRBV7-3
d_call: .
clone_size: .

cdr3_aa: CSVVGGSGRSYEQYF
cdr3_nt: TGCAGCGTTGTTGGGGGCAGCGGGAGGTCCTACGAGCAGTACTTC
j_call: TRBJ2-7
v_call: TRBV29-1
d_call: TRBD2
clone_size: .

cdr3_aa: CASSVEGLEPTGELFF
cdr3_nt: TGTGCCAGCAGCGTAGAAGGACTTGAACCCACCGGGGAGCTGTTTTTT
j_call: TRBJ2-2
v_call: TRBV9
d_call: .
clone_size: .

cdr3_aa: CASSFSQDTDTQYF
cdr3_nt: TGCGCCAGCAGCTTCTCCCAGGACACAGATACGCAGTATTTT
j_call: TRBJ2-3
v_call: TRBV5-1
d_call: .
clone_size: .

cdr3_aa: CASSQETQYF
cdr3_nt: TGTGCCAGCAGTCAAGAGACCCAGTACTTC
j_call: TRBJ2-5
v_call: TRBV28
d_call: .
clone_size: .

cdr3_aa: CASSPRQGHPPYEQYF
cdr3_nt: TGTGCCAGCAGTCCCAGACAGGGCCACCCCCCCTACGAGCAGTACTTC
j_call: TRBJ2-7
v_call: TRBV27
d_call: TRBD1
clone_size: .

cdr3_aa: CASSPRTSGPYEQYF
cdr3_nt: TGTGCCAGCAGCCCTAGGACTAGCGGTCCCTACGAGCAGTACTTC
j_call: TRBJ2-7
v_call: TRBV2
d_call: TRBD2
clone_size: once

cdr3_aa: CASSAQGSGHTEAFF
cdr3_nt: TGTGCCAGCAGCGCACAGGGCTCAGGCCACACTGAAGCTTTCTTT
j_call: TRBJ1-1
v_call: TRBV7-9
d_call: .
clone_size: .

cdr3_aa: CASSQDPRRASYEQYF
cdr3_nt: TGCGCCAGCAGCCAAGATCCCCGCAGGGCCTCCTACGAGCAGTACTTC
j_call: TRBJ2-7
v_call: TRBV4-1
d_call: .
clone_size: few

cdr3_aa: CATSDPFTDTQYF
cdr3_nt: TGTGCCACCAGTGATCCATTCACAGATACGCAGTATTTT
j_call: TRBJ2-3
v_call: TRBV24-1
d_call: .
clone_size: once

cdr3_aa: CASSSLGPLHF
cdr3_nt: TGTGCCAGCAGTTCACTTGGACCCCTCCACTTT
j_call: TRBJ1-6
v_call: TRBV6-2/TRBV6-3
d_call: .
clone_size: few

cdr3_aa: CASSSEGGSGQPQHF
cdr3_nt: TGTGCCAGCAGTTCGGAGGGGGGAAGCGGTCAGCCCCAGCATTTT
j_call: TRBJ1-5
v_call: TRBV6-2/TRBV6-3
d_call: .
clone_size: .